This TCR beta chain originates from a study of control samples from healthy donors and cancer patients. Germline lookup yields CDR1 MGHRA and CDR2 YSYEKL. CDR3 length: 16 amino acids. V gave up 4 bases and J gave up 3 bases, with 18 bases separating them. The assay was immunoSEQ multiplex PCR, and TCRdb's table has in-frame clones only and misses some. The sample has approximately 44,000 clones; roughly 65% are singletons. The origin of this receptor is a male donor with melanoma. The sequenced sample consisted of formalin-fixed, paraffin-embedded tissue. This chain uses TRBV4-1 with TRBJ1-1; a possible D gene is TRBD1 (5 bases). The CDR3 nucleotides are TGCGCCAGCAGCCCCCGGAGGGGTGGGAAGGACACTGAAGCTTTCTTT. Protein: CASSPRRGGKDTEAFF.